This T cell receptor beta chain came from a study of Tregs in tolerant kidney transplant recipients. Germline CDR1 MGHRA, CDR2 YSYEKL. This CDR3 contains 14 residues. Here immunoSEQ multiplex PCR was the method, and the copy in TCRdb shows in-frame clones only, minus some. Among over 55,000 clones listed, around 83% were seen once. Concerning this clone: The junction and the germline gene differ at one end; a read error may be behind it.

V gene TRBV4-1 combines with J gene TRBJ2-1; tentatively, D is TRBD2 (7 bases). This clonotype was sampled from a human donor in good health. Specimen: CD4+ T cells from blood. CDR3 DNA: TGCGCCAGCAGCCGGGGGGGGCCCTATAATGAGCAGTTCTTC. Protein: CASSRGGPYNEQFF.